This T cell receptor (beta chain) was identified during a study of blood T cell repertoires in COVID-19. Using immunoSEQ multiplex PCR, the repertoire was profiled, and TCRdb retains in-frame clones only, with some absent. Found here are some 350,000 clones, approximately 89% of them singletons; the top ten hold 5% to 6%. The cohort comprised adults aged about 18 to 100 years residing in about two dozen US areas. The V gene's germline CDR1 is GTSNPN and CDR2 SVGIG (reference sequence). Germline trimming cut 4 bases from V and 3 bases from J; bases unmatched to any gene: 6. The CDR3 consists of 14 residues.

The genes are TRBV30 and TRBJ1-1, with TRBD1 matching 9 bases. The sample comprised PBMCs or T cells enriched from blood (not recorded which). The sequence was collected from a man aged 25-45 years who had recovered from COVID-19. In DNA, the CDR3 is TGTGCCTGGAAACAGGGGGCCGGGTACACTGAAGCTTTCTTT. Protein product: CAWKQGAGYTEAFF.